The 27 T cell receptor beta chains below come from one sample, sequenced in a study of blood T cell repertoires in COVID-19. The repertoire was sequenced with immunoSEQ multiplex PCR; TCRdb's copy has only in-frame clones and lacks some. This table holds around 160,000 clones, almost 85% found once. Sequenced: peripheral blood. These receptors were collected from a human donor with acute or convalescent COVID-19. The donor label of this sample is uncertain.

The chain employs TRBV29-1 and TRBJ1-4; D gene uncertain. Deletions cut 0 bases from V and 8 bases from J, with 19 bases between. The germline CDR1 and CDR2 sequences are SQVTM and ANQGSEA. The CDR3 has 16 residues. Here the CDR3 reads CSVEDPEAGGREKLFF. The CDR3 DNA reads TGCAGCGTTGAAGATCCTGAGGCAGGAGGTCGGGAAAAACTGTTTTTT.

The V call is TRBV5-4, the J call TRBJ2-5; no definite D call. Germline-derived CDR1 and CDR2 are SGHNT and YYREEE (reference sequence). V was shortened by 2 bases and J by 0 bases, with 2 bases between the two germline ends. The CDR3 is 12 amino acids. This CDR3 reads CASSFDQETQYF. The CDR3 bases are TGTGCCAGCAGCTTCGACCAAGAGACCCAGTACTTC.

This sequence joins TRBV29-1 and TRBJ1-4, with D maybe TRBD1 (6 bases). The germline gives CDR1 SQVTM, CDR2 ANQGSEA. The CDR3 spans 12 residues. Trimming left V 5 bases short and J 14 bases short, with 18 bases between. CDR3 sequence reads: CSVLIQGSNLFF. The CDR3 DNA sequence: TGCAGCGTTCTGATACAGGGATCAAACCTGTTTTTT.

The chain employs TRBV11-2 and TRBJ2-2; 8 positions match TRBD1. In germline, CDR1 is SGHAT, CDR2 FQNNGV. V lost 5 bases to trimming and J lost 6 bases; unmatched junction nucleotides: 8. The CDR3 is made up of 15 amino acids. The CDR3 sequence is CASSQRQGFPGELFF. The CDR3 DNA follows: TGTGCCAGCAGCCAGCGACAGGGGTTTCCCGGGGAGCTGTTTTTT. Combining the CDR3 with reference TRBV11-2 and TRBJ2-2 gives the whole variable domain EAGVAQSPRYKIIEKRQSVAFWCNPISGHATLYWYQQILGQGPKLLIQFQNNGVVDDSQLPKDRFSAERLKGVDSTLKIQPAKLEDSAVYLCASSQRQGFPGELFFGEGSRLTVL.

V usage is TRBV10-3 and J usage is TRBJ1-1, with 7 bases matching TRBD1. The germline CDR1 and CDR2 sequences are ENHRY and SYGVKD. This CDR3 has 13 residues. V lost 6 bases and J lost 3; bases outside the gene matches: 4. DNA for the CDR3: TGTGCCATCAGCCTTGGACAGGACACTGAAGCTTTCTTT. Translation: CAISLGQDTEAFF.

The CDR3 nucleotides read TGTGCCAGTAGTATCGGGACTAGCGGGGGGGCCATCGGGGAGCTGTTTTTT. This translates into CASSIGTSGGAIGELFF. The chain uses TRBV19 and TRBJ2-2; 16 nucleotides agree with TRBD2. This CDR3 is built from 17 residues. Germline V gene lookup returns CDR1 LNHDA and CDR2 SQIVND (reference sequence). Trimming removed 3 bases from V and 7 bases from J; junction bases left unmatched: 5.

This sequence joins TRBV28 and TRBJ1-1; a weak D match, TRBD1 (6 bases). Looked up from germline, CDR1 is MDHEN and CDR2 is SYDVKM. The CDR3 is made up of 15 amino acids. Trimming took 2 bases from V and 6 from J, leaving 16 bases between them. The CDR3 DNA reads TGTGCCAGCAGTTTACGCGGACAGTTCGAGGCTGAAGCTTTCTTT. This encodes CASSLRGQFEAEAFF.

The V gene is TRBV18, the J gene TRBJ1-1; 8 bases match TRBD1. Germline-derived CDR1 and CDR2 are KGHSH and LQKENI. Trimming removed 1 base from V and 5 bases from J; junction bases left unmatched: 9. The CDR3 sequence is 16 residues long. In DNA, the CDR3 is TGTGCCAGCTCACCACATGCAGGGGGCAGGGGAACTGAAGCTTTCTTT. This sequence encodes CASSPHAGGRGTEAFF. The full variable domain, with the rest looked up from reference TRBV18 and TRBJ1-1, is NAGVMQNPRHLVRRRGQEARLRCSPMKGHSHVYWYRQLPEEGLKFMVYLQKENIIDESGMPKERFSAEFPKEGPSILRIQQVVRGDSAAYFCASSPHAGGRGTEAFFGQGTRLTVV.

CDR3 sequence reads: CASSPLRGGEKLFF. In DNA form, the CDR3 reads TGTGCCAGCAGCCCTTTACGGGGTGGTGAAAAACTGTTTTTT. The J gene is TRBJ1-4, the V gene TRBV7-2; D unclear. CDR1 is SGHTA and CDR2 is FQGNSA in the germline V gene. The CDR3 is 14 amino acids. Trimming stripped 5 bases from V and 7 bases from J, with 14 bases between.

The V gene is TRBV7-9, the J gene TRBJ2-5; the match to TRBD1 covers 7 bases. V lost 6 bases to trimming and J lost 2 bases; unmatched junction nucleotides: 9. The CDR3 consists of 15 residues. Looked up from germline, CDR1 is SEHNR and CDR2 is FQNEAQ (reference sequence). The DNA of the CDR3 is TGTGCCAGCAGAACCGGGACAGTGGGACAAGAGACCCAGTACTTC. Translation: CASRTGTVGQETQYF.

The chain is built from TRBV19 and TRBJ1-2; the match to TRBD1 covers 8 bases. The CDR3 has 14 residues. Germline V CDR1 and CDR2: LNHDA, SQIVND (reference sequence). The junction had 8 bases not matched to a gene; V was cut back by 7 bases and J by 4 bases. The CDR3 loop is CASNDRDRLYGYTF. Written as DNA, the CDR3 is TGTGCCAGTAATGACCGGGACAGGCTCTATGGCTACACCTTC. Full variable domain (outside the CDR3, taken from reference TRBV19 and TRBJ1-2): DGGITQSPKYLFRKEGQNVTLSCEQNLNHDAMYWYRQDPGQGLRLIYYSQIVNDFQKGDIAEGYSVSREKKESFPLTVTSAQKNPTAFYLCASNDRDRLYGYTFGSGTRLTVV.

The CDR3 loop is CSVDGSMGALDRGYGYTF. CDR3 DNA sequence: TGCAGCGTTGATGGCTCGATGGGTGCTCTGGACAGGGGCTATGGCTACACCTTC. The J gene is TRBJ1-2, the V gene TRBV29-1, with 9 positions matching TRBD1. From germline, CDR1 is SQVTM and CDR2 ANQGSEA. The CDR3 is 18 amino acids. The junction had 18 bases not matched to a gene; V was cut back by 3 bases and J by 4 bases.

The CDR3 nucleotides read TGCGCCAGCAGCCCCAAGGCCGGACAGGGAATAACCGGGGAGCTGTTTTTT. This gives the protein CASSPKAGQGITGELFF. This chain uses TRBV4-1 with TRBJ2-2; TRBD1 agrees at 8 bases. There are 17 residues in the CDR3. The J segment lost 5 bases and the V segment lost 4 bases, leaving 12 bases of the junction unmatched. The germline V gene encodes CDR1 MGHRA and CDR2 YSYEKL.

This clone was picked up one time. V gene TRBV9 combines with J gene TRBJ2-1; TRBD1 agrees at 9 bases. The V gene's germline CDR1 is SGDLS and CDR2 YYNGEE. The CDR3 spans 14 residues. With V trimmed by 7 bases and J by 3 bases, 5 bases remained unmatched. CDR3 residues: CASRGTGNYNEQFF. Here the CDR3 DNA reads TGTGCCAGCCGGGGGACAGGGAACTACAATGAGCAGTTCTTC.

In its sample, this clone was seen once. The chain links TRBV3-1 (or the pseudogene TRBV3-2) to TRBJ1-2; 8 bases agree with TRBD1. Germline-derived CDR1 and CDR2 are LGHDT and YNNKEL (reference sequence). CDR3 size: 15 residues. With V trimmed by 5 bases and J by 6 bases, 11 bases remained unmatched. Written as DNA, the CDR3 is TGTGCCAGCAGCACTCGAGGGACAGGCCTGGATGGCTACACCTTC. Translating it yields CASSTRGTGLDGYTF.

The chain uses TRBV5-6 and TRBJ1-5, with 7 bases that match TRBD1. After removal of 3 bases from V and 2 bases from J, the junction contained 8 bases not matched to a gene. The germline gives CDR1 SGHDT, CDR2 YYEEEE. The CDR3 is made up of 16 amino acids. CDR3 loop: CASSYNRGWGNQPQHF. As DNA, the CDR3 is TGTGCCAGCAGCTATAACAGGGGTTGGGGCAATCAGCCCCAGCATTTT. The whole variable domain, remainder taken from reference TRBV5-6 and TRBJ1-5, is DAGVTQSPTHLIKTRGQQVTLRCSPKSGHDTVSWYQQALGQGPQFIFQYYEEEERQRGNFPDRFSGHQFPNYSSELNVNALLLGDSALYLCASSYNRGWGNQPQHFGDGTRLSIL.

Worth noting for this clone: The sample carries other DNA sequences with the same CDR3. The gene calls are TRBV29-1 and TRBJ2-1, with D possibly TRBD1 on 5 matching bases. Germline V gene lookup returns CDR1 SQVTM and CDR2 ANQGSEA. V lost 1 base, J lost 7 bases, and 14 bases lay in between. There are 14 residues in the CDR3. The CDR3 DNA sequence: TGCAGCGTTGAAGGCCGGACACAGTTGAATGAGCAGTTCTTC. The encoded protein is CSVEGRTQLNEQFF.

This chain joins TRBV19 and TRBJ1-5; D is undetermined. This CDR3 has 15 residues. Germline values: CDR1 LNHDA, CDR2 SQIVND (reference sequence). Trimming took off 5 bases at V and 1 base at J, with 12 bases between the two ends. CDR3 nucleotides: TGTGCCAGTAGTGGGCCGGGAGTAAGCAATCAGCCCCAGCATTTT. Translation: CASSGPGVSNQPQHF.

The chain couples TRBV7-9 to TRBJ2-2, with 8 bases lining up with TRBD1. With V trimmed by 6 bases and J by 5 bases, 8 bases remained unmatched. Germline CDR1 reads SEHNR; CDR2 reads FQNEAQ (reference sequence). This CDR3 contains 15 residues. CDR3 DNA sequence: TGTGCCAGCAGACTCGGACAGGGTGGAACCGGGGAGCTGTTTTTT. Its translation: CASRLGQGGTGELFF. The full variable domain, rest sourced from reference TRBV7-9 and TRBJ2-2, is DTGVSQNPRHKITKRGQNVTFRCDPISEHNRLYWYRQTLGQGPEFLTYFQNEAQLEKSRLLSDRFSAERPKGSFSTLEIQRTEQGDSAMYLCASRLGQGGTGELFFGEGSRLTVL.

The rearrangement uses TRBV2 and TRBJ1-6; 7 positions agree with TRBD1. Germline-derived CDR1 and CDR2 are SNHLY and FYNNEI. CDR3 length: 16 amino acids. Trimming removed 4 bases from V and 3 bases from J; junction bases left unmatched: 6. CDR3 loop: CASSALRDSYNSPLHF. Here the CDR3 DNA reads TGTGCCAGCAGTGCCCTACGGGACAGCTATAATTCACCCCTCCACTTT. Complete variable domain (other parts from reference TRBV2 and TRBJ1-6): EPEVTQTPSHQVTQMGQEVILRCVPISNHLYFYWYRQILGQKVEFLVSFYNNEISEKSEIFDDQFSVERPDGSNFTLKIRSTKLEDSAMYFCASSALRDSYNSPLHFGNGTRLTVT.

CDR3 protein: CASNGQGGSYNEQFF. For the CDR3, the DNA is TGTGCCAGCAATGGACAGGGGGGCTCCTACAATGAGCAGTTCTTC. The chain recombines TRBV7-9 with TRBJ2-1, with TRBD1 matching over 10 bases. The CDR3 runs 15 residues. The germline gives CDR1 SEHNR, CDR2 FQNEAQ (reference sequence). V was clipped by 7 bases and J by 0 bases; unmatched bases: 3.

The chain couples TRBV5-1 to TRBJ1-2, with 8 nucleotides matching TRBD1. J gave up 4 bases and V 3 bases, and 2 bases lay outside the gene matches. The CDR3 is 13 amino acids. Per germline, CDR1 SGHRS and CDR2 YFSETQ. Written as DNA, the CDR3 is TGCGCCAGCAGCTCACAGGGGGGCTATGGCTACACCTTC. Protein sequence: CASSSQGGYGYTF.

The rearrangement joins TRBV7-2 to TRBJ2-3, with a tentative D call TRBD2 (5 bases). Trimming removed 3 bases from V and 1 base from J, with 11 bases in between. The CDR3 length is 15 residues. The germline V gene has CDR1 SGHTA and CDR2 FQGNSA. The CDR3, as DNA: TGTGCCAGCAGCTTTCGGGGTAGGGGCACAGATACGCAGTATTTT. It encodes CASSFRGRGTDTQYF.

The V call is TRBV5-1, the J call TRBJ2-3, with 7 positions matching TRBD1. V was clipped by 3 bases and J by 3 bases; unmatched bases: 10. This CDR3 has 16 residues. Germline values: CDR1 SGHRS, CDR2 YFSETQ. CDR3 coding DNA: TGCGCCAGCAGCTCACAGGGGTGGGGTGGTACAGATACGCAGTATTTT. Amino acid sequence: CASSSQGWGGTDTQYF.

The chain carries TRBV5-1 and TRBJ2-1; D perhaps matches TRBD2 (5 bases). Per the germline V gene, CDR1 is SGHRS and CDR2 is YFSETQ. The CDR3 totals 11 residues. Trimming left V 6 bases short and J 5 bases short, with 6 bases between. CDR3 residues: CASKRNNEQFF. The CDR3 region has the DNA TGCGCCAGCAAGCGGAACAATGAGCAGTTCTTC.

The rearrangement joins TRBV11-2 to TRBJ2-1; no reliable D call. Per germline, CDR1 SGHAT and CDR2 FQNNGV. The V end was cut by 0 bases, the J end by 4 bases, with 4 bases between. The CDR3 contains 13 residues. The chain's CDR3 is CASSLEEYNEQFF. CDR3 DNA: TGTGCCAGCAGCTTAGAAGAGTACAATGAGCAGTTCTTC.

The rearrangement links TRBV2 to TRBJ2-2; D not certain. The germline CDR1 and CDR2 sequences are SNHLY and FYNNEI. This CDR3 spans 14 amino acids. V was shortened by 3 bases and J by 4 bases, with 9 bases between the two germline ends. The CDR3 loop is CASSEAGITGELFF. CDR3 nucleotide sequence: TGTGCCAGCAGTGAGGCAGGCATCACCGGGGAGCTGTTTTTT.